The clone carrying this T cell receptor beta chain was counted at least ten times. The sample originates from a study of CD8+CD57+ T cells in acquired aplastic anemia. J was trimmed by 4 bases and V by 6 bases; bases with no gene match: 11. The CDR3 consists of 15 residues. Germline V gives CDR1 PRHDT, CDR2 FYEKMQ (reference sequence). The template for TCR beta VDJ and CDR3 sequence profiling was genomic DNA. Each CDR3 protein is one row after TCRdb ran MiXCR on the reads. The sample has a few hundred thousand distinct CDR3 sequences, around three fifths seen once. The material sequenced was sorted CD4+, CD8+, or CD8+CD57+ T cells (not recorded which) from PBMCs. The clonotype was recovered from a human donor with severe aplastic anemia or a healthy control (not recorded which). The chain couples TRBV13 to TRBJ2-7, with 8 bases matching TRBD1. CDR3: CASSSTDRDFYEQYF. In DNA, the CDR3 is TGTGCCAGCAGTAGTACGGACAGGGATTTTTACGAGCAGTACTTC.